This is a list of T cell receptor beta chains from one sample in a study of T and B cells in COVID-19 patients. MiXCR was run by TCRdb on the multiplex PCR reads, yielding one entry per CDR3 protein. The table lists roughly 15,000 distinct CDR3 sequences, approximately 30% of them singletons, with 4% to 5% in the top ten. The source material was blood. These receptors were collected from a human donor who had recovered from COVID-19. Both conserved end residues are part of each CDR3. A D gene is named only where the DNA matches it firmly.

v_gene	j_gene	d_gene	CDR3aa
TRBV6-4	TRBJ1-6	NA	CASSDFPGNSPLHF
TRBV7-2	TRBJ1-1	TRBD1	CASSSDRGKAFF
TRBV19	TRBJ1-2	TRBD1	CASLVPGQGYYGYTF
TRBV6-5	TRBJ2-3	TRBD2	CPSSESPGGYTDTQYF
TRBV4-2	TRBJ1-1	NA	CASSQGPVGHPMGTEAFF
TRBV7-2	TRBJ2-1	NA	CASSLNRDNEQFF
TRBV5-1	TRBJ1-1	TRBD1	CASSSEGQGTGTEAFF
TRBV5-6	TRBJ2-7	TRBD2	CASSFPGGFDEQYF
TRBV12-3/TRBV12-4	TRBJ2-1	TRBD1	CASSFGFSLRQGSHEQFF
TRBV6-5	TRBJ2-7	TRBD1	CASSDGTAYEQYF
TRBV7-2	TRBJ2-5	NA	CASSLAGAGQYF
TRBV6-5	TRBJ2-7	TRBD1	CASSTGTGGIYEQYF
TRBV19	TRBJ2-7	TRBD2	CASSILAGGPYEQYF
TRBV19	TRBJ1-1	NA	CASSNGNTEAFF
TRBV12-3/TRBV12-4	TRBJ2-2	NA	CASSHFNGTRAPRGTGELFF
TRBV6-4	TRBJ1-2	NA	CASSRGASGDGYTF
TRBV5-6	TRBJ1-2	NA	CASSLTSQIFYGYTF
TRBV7-9	TRBJ1-2	TRBD1	CASSLALTGDYGYTF
TRBV24-1	TRBJ1-5	TRBD1	CAASGTGNNQPQHF
TRBV6-5	TRBJ2-7	NA	CASRTTGRFEQYF
TRBV7-6	TRBJ1-1	TRBD1	CASSRDRNTEAFF
TRBV27	TRBJ2-7	TRBD2	CASSWGTSGYEQYF
TRBV27	TRBJ2-3	TRBD2	CASRLAGTDTQYF